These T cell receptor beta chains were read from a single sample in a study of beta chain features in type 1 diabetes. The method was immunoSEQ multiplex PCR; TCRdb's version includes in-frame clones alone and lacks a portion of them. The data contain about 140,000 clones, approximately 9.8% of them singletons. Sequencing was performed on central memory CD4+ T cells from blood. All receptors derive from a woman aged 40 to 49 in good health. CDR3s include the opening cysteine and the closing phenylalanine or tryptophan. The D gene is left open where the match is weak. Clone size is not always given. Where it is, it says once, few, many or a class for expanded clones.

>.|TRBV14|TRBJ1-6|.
TGTGCCAGCAGCCCGAGGACCTCGGGGGCCCTCCACTTT
CASSPRTSGALHF
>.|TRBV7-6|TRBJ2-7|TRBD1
TGTGCCAGCAGCCCAGGACAGGGGCGCTCCTACGAGCAGTACTTC
CASSPGQGRSYEQYF
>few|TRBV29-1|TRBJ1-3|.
TGCAGCGTTGGGGGGGGCGGGAGCTCTGGAAACACCATATATTTT
CSVGGGGSSGNTIYF
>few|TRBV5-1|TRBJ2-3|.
TGCGCCAGCAGCTTGGGACTGGACACAGATACGCAGTATTTT
CASSLGLDTDTQYF
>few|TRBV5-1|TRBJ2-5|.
TGCGCCAGCAGCCAACGTGTGGGGGGGCGAGAGACCCAGTACTTC
CASSQRVGGRETQYF
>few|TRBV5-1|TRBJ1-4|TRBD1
TGCGCCAGCAGTAACGGACAGGGGGGGACTAATGAAAAACTGTTTTTT
CASSNGQGGTNEKLFF
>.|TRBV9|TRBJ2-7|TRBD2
TGTGCCAGCAGCGTCGATAGCGGGGGCTACGAGCAGTACTTC
CASSVDSGGYEQYF
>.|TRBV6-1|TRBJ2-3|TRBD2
TGTGCCAGCAGGGGACTAGCGGGGGGTGGGGATACGCAGTATTTT
CASRGLAGGGDTQYF
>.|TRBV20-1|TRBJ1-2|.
TGCAGTGCCGGTGGTGACTATGGCTACACCTTC
CSAGGDYGYTF
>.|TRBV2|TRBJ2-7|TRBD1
TGTGCCAGCTGGGACAGGTTATACGAGCAGTACTTC
CASWDRLYEQYF
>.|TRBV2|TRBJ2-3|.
TGTGCCAGCTCGACAGGCGATACGCAGTATTTT
CASSTGDTQYF
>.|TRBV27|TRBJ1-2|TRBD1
TGTGCCAGCACCTCATCGAATACCTGGACAGGGCCCGCGGTGGACTATGGCTACACCTTC
CASTSSNTWTGPAVDYGYTF
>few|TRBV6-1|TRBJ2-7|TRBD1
TGTGCCAGCACACCCGGACAGGGGCCCCTCTACGAGCAGTACTTC
CASTPGQGPLYEQYF
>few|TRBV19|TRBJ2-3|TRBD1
TGTGCCAGTCGTCGACAGGGAGCCACAGATACGCAGTATTTT
CASRRQGATDTQYF
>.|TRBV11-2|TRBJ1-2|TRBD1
TGTGCCAGCAGCTTGGTTGGACAGGGCCATGGCTACACCTTC
CASSLVGQGHGYTF
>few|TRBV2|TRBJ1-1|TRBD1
TGTGCCAGTGGGACAGGGGGAACTGAAGCTTTCTTT
CASGTGGTEAFF
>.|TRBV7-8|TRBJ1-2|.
TGTGCCAGCAGCTTAGCAGGGGACTATGGCTACACCTTC
CASSLAGDYGYTF
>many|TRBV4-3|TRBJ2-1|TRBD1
TGCGCCAGCAGCGCTGAGACAGGGGCGGAGGAGCAGTTCTTC
CASSAETGAEEQFF
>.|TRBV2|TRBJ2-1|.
TGTGCCAGCAGGGCGGCGGGGAGCGAAAATGAGCAGTTCTTC
CASRAAGSENEQFF
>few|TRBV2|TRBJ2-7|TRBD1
TGTGCCAGCAGTGTACCGGGACAGGGGTACGAGCAGTACTTC
CASSVPGQGYEQYF
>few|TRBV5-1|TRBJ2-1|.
TGCGCCAGCAGCTTGGGGGGGCCCTCCTCTGAGCAGTTCTTC
CASSLGGPSSEQFF
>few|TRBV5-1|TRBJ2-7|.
TGCGCCAGCAGCTTGCTCGTAGCGGCCAACGAGCAGTACTTC
CASSLLVAANEQYF
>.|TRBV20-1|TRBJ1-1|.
TGCAGTGGGGCTTGGCAGAGAGAAGCTTTCTTT
CSGAWQREAFF
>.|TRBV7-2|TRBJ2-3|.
TGTGCCAGCAGCCCCCGGACAGCCCGTCATATACCAGATACGCAGTATTTT
CASSPRTARHIPDTQYF
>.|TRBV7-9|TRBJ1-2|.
TGTGCCAGCAGCTTGGTGGGGTTGGAGCGTGGACAGCTCTTC
CASSLVGLERGQLF
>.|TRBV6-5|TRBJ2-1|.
TGTGCCAGCAGTTGGGGGACACACCTCAGGCATGAGCAGTTCTTC
CASSWGTHLRHEQFF
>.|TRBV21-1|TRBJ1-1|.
TGTGCCAGCAGCTTGACCAGACCCGGGATCTTCAGTGAAGCTTTCTTT
CASSLTRPGIFSEAFF
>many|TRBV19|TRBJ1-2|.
TGTGCCAGTAGGATACAGGGTTCCTATGGCTACACCTTC
CASRIQGSYGYTF
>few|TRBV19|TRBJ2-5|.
TGTGCCAGTAGTATGCGGAGGGCTCAAGAGACCCAGTACTTC
CASSMRRAQETQYF
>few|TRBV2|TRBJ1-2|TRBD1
TGTGCCAGCAGTCGTGGACAGGGAAAGTATGGCTACACCTTC
CASSRGQGKYGYTF
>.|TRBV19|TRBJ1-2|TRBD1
TGTGCCAGTAGTGAGGGGGCGCGAGGCTATGGCTACACCTTC
CASSEGARGYGYTF
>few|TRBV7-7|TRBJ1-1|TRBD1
TGTGCTAGCAGCACAGGGACAGGGGCCGGGAACACTGAAGCTTTCTTT
CASSTGTGAGNTEAFF
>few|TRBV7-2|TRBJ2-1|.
TGTGCCAGCAGCATCGACTCTTACAATGAGCAGTTCTTC
CASSIDSYNEQFF
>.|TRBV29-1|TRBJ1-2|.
TGCAGCGTTGCTCTGGGGGGGGCGGGGTTCGGCGGCTACACCTTC
CSVALGGAGFGGYTF
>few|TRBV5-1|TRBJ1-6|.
TGCGCCAGCAGCTTGGAGGGGGATAATTCACCCCTCCACTTT
CASSLEGDNSPLHF
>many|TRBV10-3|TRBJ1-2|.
TGTGCCATCGGCAGGGCGAACTCTGGCTACACCTTC
CAIGRANSGYTF
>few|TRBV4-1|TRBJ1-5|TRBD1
TGCGCCAGCAGCCAGACGGACAGGGGGAGGCAGCCCCAGCATTTT
CASSQTDRGRQPQHF
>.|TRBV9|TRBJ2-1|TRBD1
TGTGCCAGCAGCCCCCGGGACAGGGGGCGCAATGAGCAGTTCTTC
CASSPRDRGRNEQFF
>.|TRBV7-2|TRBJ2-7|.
TGTGCCAGCAGTTTTGGACAAGGTGGGAATTACGAGCAGTACTTC
CASSFGQGGNYEQYF
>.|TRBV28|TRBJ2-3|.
TGTGCCAGCACTGGGGCGGATACGCAGTATTTT
CASTGADTQYF
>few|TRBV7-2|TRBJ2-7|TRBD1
TGTGCCAGCAGTCTAGGGGACAGGGCGGGGGAGCAGTACTTC
CASSLGDRAGEQYF
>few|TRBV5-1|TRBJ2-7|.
TGCGCCAGTCAACAATCTTGGACAAACTACGAGCAGTACTTC
CASQQSWTNYEQYF
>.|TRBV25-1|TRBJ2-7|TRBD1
TGTGCCAGCAGTGGGACAGGGCACACCTACGAGCAGTACTTC
CASSGTGHTYEQYF
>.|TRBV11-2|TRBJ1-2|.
TGTGCCAGCAGCTTGGCGCAGGGCGGTCGCTACACCTTC
CASSLAQGGRYTF
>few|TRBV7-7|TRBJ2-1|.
TGTGCTAGCAGCTTGCTCAGGGGAGACTACAATGAGCAGTTCTTC
CASSLLRGDYNEQFF
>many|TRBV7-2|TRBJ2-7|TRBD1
TGTGCCAGCAGCTTAGGGCCCGGGACAGCCAAGCAGTACTTC
CASSLGPGTAKQYF
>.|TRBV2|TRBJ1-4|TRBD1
TGTGCCAGCAGGCCGGGACAGGGGGCAACTAATGAAAAACTGTTTTTT
CASRPGQGATNEKLFF
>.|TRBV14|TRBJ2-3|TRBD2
TGTGCCAGCAGCCCCCTGGGCGGGGGGGCTGCAGATACGCAGTATTTT
CASSPLGGGAADTQYF
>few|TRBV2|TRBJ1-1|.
TGTGCCAGCGGACAGAGGATGAACACTGAAGCTTTCTTT
CASGQRMNTEAFF
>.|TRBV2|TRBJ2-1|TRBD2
TGTGCCAGCGCTCCCGAGCGGGGGTACAATGAGCAGTTCTTC
CASAPERGYNEQFF
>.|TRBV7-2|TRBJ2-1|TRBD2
TGTGCCAGCAGCCCCGGGACTAGCGGGGGCAATGAGCAGTTCTTC
CASSPGTSGGNEQFF
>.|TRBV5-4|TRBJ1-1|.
TGTGCCAGCAGCCACGACAGGAACACTGAAGCTTTCTTT
CASSHDRNTEAFF
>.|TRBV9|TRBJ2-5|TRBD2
TGTGCCAGCAGCGCGTCCGGGACTAAGGGGCCGACCCAGTACTTC
CASSASGTKGPTQYF
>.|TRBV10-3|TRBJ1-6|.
TGTGCCATCAGTGCGGCGGGGTTACCCCTCCACTTT
CAISAAGLPLHF
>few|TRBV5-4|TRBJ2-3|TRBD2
TGTGCCAGCAGCTCAAGCGGGGGGGCCACAGATACGCAGTATTTT
CASSSSGGATDTQYF
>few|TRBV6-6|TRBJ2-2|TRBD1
TGTGCCAGCAGCACGGACAGGAGGAACACCGGGGAGCTGTTTTTT
CASSTDRRNTGELFF
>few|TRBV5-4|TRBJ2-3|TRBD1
TGTGCCAGCAGCCCAGCCGGTGGACAGGGGACAGATACGCAGTATTTT
CASSPAGGQGTDTQYF
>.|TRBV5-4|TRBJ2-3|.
TGTGCCAGCACCCAACAGGCTTCAGGGCCGACAGATACGCAGTATTTT
CASTQQASGPTDTQYF
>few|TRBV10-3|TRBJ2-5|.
TGTGCCATCAGCCCAACTAGTCCAGAGACCCAGTACTTC
CAISPTSPETQYF
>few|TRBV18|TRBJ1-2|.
TGTGCCAGCTCACCTCGAGACAGGTCCCCTCAGGACGGCTATGGCTACACCTTC
CASSPRDRSPQDGYGYTF